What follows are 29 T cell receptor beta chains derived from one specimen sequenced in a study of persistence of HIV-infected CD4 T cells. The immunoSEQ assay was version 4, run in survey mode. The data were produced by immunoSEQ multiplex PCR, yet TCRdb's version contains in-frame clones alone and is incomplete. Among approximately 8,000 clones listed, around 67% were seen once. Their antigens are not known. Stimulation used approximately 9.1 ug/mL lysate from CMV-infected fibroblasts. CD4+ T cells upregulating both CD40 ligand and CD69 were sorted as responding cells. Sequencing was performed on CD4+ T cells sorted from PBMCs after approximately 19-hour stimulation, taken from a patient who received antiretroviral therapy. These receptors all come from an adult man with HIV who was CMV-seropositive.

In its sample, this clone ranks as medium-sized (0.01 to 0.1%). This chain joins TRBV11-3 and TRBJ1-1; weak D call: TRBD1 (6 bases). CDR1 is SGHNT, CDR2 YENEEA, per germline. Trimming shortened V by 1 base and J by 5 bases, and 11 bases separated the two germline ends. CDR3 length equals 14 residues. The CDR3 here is CASSLGGRETEAFF. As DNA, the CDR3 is TGTGCCAGCAGCTTAGGGGGGCGCGAAACTGAAGCTTTCTTT.

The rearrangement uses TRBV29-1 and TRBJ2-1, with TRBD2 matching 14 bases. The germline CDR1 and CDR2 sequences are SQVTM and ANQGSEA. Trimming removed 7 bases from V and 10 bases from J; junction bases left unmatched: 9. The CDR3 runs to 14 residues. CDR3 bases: TGCAGCGCCCTGACTAGCGGGAGGGCTGGGGAGCAGTTCTTC. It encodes CSALTSGRAGEQFF.

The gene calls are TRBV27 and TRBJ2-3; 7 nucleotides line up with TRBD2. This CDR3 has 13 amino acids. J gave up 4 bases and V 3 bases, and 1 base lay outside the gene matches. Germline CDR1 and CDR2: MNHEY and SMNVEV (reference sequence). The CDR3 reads CASSFREADTQYF. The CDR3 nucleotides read TGTGCCAGCAGTTTCCGGGAGGCAGATACGCAGTATTTT.

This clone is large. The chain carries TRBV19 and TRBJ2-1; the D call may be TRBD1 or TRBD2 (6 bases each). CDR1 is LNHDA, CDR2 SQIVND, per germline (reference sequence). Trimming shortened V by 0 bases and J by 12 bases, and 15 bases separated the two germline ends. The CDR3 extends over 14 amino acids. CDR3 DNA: TGTGCCAGTAGTATAGATCTACAGGGAGGCGGGCAGTTCTTC. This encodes CASSIDLQGGGQFF.

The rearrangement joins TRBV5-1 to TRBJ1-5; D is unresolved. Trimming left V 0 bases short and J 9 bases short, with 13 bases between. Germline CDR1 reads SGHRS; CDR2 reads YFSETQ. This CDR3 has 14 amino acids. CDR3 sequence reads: CASSLGTGSGPQHF. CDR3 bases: TGCGCCAGCAGCTTGGGGACGGGCTCAGGGCCCCAGCATTTT. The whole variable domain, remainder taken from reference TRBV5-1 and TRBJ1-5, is KAGVTQTPRYLIKTRGQQVTLSCSPISGHRSVSWYQQTPGQGLQFLFEYFSETQRNKGNFPGRFSGRQFSNSRSEMNVSTLELGDSALYLCASSLGTGSGPQHFGDGTRLSIL.

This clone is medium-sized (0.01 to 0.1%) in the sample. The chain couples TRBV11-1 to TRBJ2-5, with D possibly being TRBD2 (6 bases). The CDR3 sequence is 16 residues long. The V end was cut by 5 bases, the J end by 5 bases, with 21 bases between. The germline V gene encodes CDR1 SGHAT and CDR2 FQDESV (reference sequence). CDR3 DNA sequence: TGTGCCAGCAGCCCCGAAAGATCGGCCCGGGGGGAGACCCAGTACTTC. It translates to CASSPERSARGETQYF.

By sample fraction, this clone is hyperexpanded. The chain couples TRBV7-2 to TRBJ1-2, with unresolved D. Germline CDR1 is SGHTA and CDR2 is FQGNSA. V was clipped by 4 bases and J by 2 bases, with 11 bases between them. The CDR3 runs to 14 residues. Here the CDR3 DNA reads TGTGCCAGCAGCTACGATTCGAACAACTATGGCTACACCTTC. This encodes CASSYDSNNYGYTF.

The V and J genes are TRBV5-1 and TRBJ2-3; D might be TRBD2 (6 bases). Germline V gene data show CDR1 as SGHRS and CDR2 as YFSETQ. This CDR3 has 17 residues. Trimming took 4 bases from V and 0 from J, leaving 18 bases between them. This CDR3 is CASSAPRGDSSTDTQYF. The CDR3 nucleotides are TGCGCCAGCAGCGCACCGCGGGGCGATTCTAGCACAGATACGCAGTATTTT. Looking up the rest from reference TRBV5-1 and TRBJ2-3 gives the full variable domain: KAGVTQTPRYLIKTRGQQVTLSCSPISGHRSVSWYQQTPGQGLQFLFEYFSETQRNKGNFPGRFSGRQFSNSRSEMNVSTLELGDSALYLCASSAPRGDSSTDTQYFGPGTRLTVL.

The CDR3 protein is CSVMRTARGDTQYF. CDR3 in DNA: TGCAGCGTTATGAGAACTGCCCGGGGGGATACGCAGTATTTT. The chain is built from TRBV29-1 and TRBJ2-3; D possibly corresponds to TRBD2 (6 bases). V was cut by 5 bases and J by 6 bases, with 18 bases left in between. The CDR3 length is 14 residues. The germline V gene has CDR1 SQVTM and CDR2 ANQGSEA.

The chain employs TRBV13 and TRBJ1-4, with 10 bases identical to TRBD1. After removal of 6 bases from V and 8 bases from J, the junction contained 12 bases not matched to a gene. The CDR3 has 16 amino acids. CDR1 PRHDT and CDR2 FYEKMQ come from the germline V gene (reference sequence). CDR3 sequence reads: CASSLTTGTGEEKLFF. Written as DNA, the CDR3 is TGTGCCAGCAGTCTTACTACTGGGACAGGGGAGGAAAAACTGTTTTTT.

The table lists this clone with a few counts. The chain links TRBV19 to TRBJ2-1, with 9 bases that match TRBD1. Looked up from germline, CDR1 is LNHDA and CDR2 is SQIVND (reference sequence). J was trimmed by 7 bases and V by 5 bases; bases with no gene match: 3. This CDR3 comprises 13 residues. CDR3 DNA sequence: TGTGCCAGTAGTCGGACAGGGGAAAATGAGCAGTTCTTC. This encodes CASSRTGENEQFF.

The CDR3 region is CASSLGVGANTGELFF. For the CDR3, the DNA is TGCGCCAGCAGCTTGGGGGTAGGGGCCAACACCGGGGAGCTGTTTTTT. The genes are TRBV5-1 and TRBJ2-2; possible D gene TRBD1, 5 bases. Germline V CDR1 and CDR2: SGHRS, YFSETQ. Trimming shortened V by 0 bases and J by 2 bases, and 11 bases separated the two germline ends. CDR3 length: 16 amino acids.

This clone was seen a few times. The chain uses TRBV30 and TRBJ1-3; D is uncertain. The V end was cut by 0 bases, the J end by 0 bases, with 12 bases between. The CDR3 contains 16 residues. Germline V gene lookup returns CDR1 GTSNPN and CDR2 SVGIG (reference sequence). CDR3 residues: CAWSVFSAYSGNTIYF. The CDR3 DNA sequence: TGTGCCTGGAGTGTGTTTAGCGCTTACTCTGGAAACACCATATATTTT.

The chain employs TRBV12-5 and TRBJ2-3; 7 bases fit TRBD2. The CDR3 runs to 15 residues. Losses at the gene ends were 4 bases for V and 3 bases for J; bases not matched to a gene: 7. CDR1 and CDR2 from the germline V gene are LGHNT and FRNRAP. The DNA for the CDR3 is TGTGCTAGTGGTTCCGGGGCGGGAGTAACAGATACGCAGTATTTT. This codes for CASGSGAGVTDTQYF.

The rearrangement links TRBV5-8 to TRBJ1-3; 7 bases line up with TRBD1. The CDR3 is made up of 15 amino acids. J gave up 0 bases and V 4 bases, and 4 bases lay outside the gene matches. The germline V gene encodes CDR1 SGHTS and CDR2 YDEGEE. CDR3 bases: TGTGCCAGCAGCCCCCGGGACAGCTCTGGAAACACCATATATTTT. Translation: CASSPRDSSGNTIYF.

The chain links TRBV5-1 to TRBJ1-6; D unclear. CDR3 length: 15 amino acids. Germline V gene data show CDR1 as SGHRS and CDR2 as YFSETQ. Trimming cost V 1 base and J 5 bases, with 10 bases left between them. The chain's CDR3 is CASSLRGPDNSPLHF. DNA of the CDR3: TGCGCCAGCAGCTTGAGAGGGCCGGATAATTCACCCCTCCACTTT.

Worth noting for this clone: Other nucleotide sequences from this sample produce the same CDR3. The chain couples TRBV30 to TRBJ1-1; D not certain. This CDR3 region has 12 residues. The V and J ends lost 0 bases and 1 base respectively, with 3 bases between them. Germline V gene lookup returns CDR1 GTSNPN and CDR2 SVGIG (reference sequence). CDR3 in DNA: TGTGCCTGGAGTGTTTCGAACACTGAAGCTTTCTTT. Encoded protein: CAWSVSNTEAFF.

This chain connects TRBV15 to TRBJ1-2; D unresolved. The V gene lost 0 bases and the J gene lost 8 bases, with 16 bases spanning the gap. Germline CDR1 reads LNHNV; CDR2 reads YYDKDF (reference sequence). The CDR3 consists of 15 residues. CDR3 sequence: CATSREGSRSHGYTF. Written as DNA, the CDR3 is TGTGCCACCAGCAGAGAGGGGTCGAGGAGCCACGGCTACACCTTC.

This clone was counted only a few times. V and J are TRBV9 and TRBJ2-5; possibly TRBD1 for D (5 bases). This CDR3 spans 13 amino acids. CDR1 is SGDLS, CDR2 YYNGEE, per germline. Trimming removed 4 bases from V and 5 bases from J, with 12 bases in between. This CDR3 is CASSPARAETQYF. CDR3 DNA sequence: TGTGCCAGCAGCCCGGCCAGGGCCGAGACCCAGTACTTC. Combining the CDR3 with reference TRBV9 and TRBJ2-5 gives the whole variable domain DSGVTQTPKHLITATGQRVTLRCSPRSGDLSVYWYQQSLDQGLQFLIQYYNGEERAKGNILERFSAQQFPDLHSELNLSSLELGDSALYFCASSPARAETQYFGPGTRLLVL.

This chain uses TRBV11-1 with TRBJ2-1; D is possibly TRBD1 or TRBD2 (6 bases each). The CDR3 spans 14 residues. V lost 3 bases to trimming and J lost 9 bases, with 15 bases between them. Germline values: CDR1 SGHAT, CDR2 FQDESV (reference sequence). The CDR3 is CASSLGGRQAEQFF. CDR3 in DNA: TGTGCCAGCAGCTTGGGGGGTAGACAGGCTGAGCAGTTCTTC.

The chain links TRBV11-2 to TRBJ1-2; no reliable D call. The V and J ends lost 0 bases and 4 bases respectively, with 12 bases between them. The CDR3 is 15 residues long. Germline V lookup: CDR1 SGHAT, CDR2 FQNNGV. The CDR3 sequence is CASSLESAAIYGYTF. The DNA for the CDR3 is TGTGCCAGCAGCTTAGAGTCGGCAGCTATCTATGGCTACACCTTC.

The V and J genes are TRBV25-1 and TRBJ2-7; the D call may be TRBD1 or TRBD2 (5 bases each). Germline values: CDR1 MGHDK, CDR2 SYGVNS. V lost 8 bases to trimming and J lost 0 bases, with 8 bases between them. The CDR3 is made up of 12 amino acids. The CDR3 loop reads CASGGGSYEQYF. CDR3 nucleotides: TGTGCCAGCGGTGGGGGCTCCTACGAGCAGTACTTC.

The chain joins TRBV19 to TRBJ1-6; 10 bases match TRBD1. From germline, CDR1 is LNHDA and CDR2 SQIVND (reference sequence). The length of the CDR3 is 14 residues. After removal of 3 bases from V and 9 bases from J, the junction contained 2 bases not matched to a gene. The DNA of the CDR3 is TGTGCCAGTAGTATCGACAGGGGGCCTTCACCCCTCCACTTT. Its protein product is CASSIDRGPSPLHF.

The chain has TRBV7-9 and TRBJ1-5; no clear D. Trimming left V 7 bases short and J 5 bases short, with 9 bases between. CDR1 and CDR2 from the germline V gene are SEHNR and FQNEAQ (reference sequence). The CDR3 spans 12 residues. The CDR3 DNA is TGTGCCAGCACCGAAGGCGATCAGCCCCAGCATTTT. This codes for CASTEGDQPQHF.

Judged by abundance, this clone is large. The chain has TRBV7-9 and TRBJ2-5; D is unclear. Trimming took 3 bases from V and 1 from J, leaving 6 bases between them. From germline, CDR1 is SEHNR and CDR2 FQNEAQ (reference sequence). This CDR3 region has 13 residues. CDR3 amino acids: CASSFQAQETQYF. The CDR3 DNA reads TGTGCCAGCAGCTTTCAGGCCCAAGAGACCCAGTACTTC.

CDR3 coding DNA: TGTGCCAGCAGTTACACCATCAGCGACAATGAGCAGTTCTTC. Translation: CASSYTISDNEQFF. The chain employs TRBV6-5 and TRBJ2-1; D gene uncertain. Germline CDR1 MNHEY, CDR2 SVGAGI. This CDR3 contains 14 residues. Deletions cut 2 bases from V and 5 bases from J, with 10 bases between.

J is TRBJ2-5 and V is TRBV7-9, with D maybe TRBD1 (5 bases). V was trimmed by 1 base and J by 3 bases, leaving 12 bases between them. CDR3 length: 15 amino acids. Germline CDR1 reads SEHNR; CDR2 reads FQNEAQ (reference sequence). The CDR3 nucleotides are TGTGCCAGCAGCTTAGGTGGCAGGGCAGAAGAGACCCAGTACTTC. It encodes CASSLGGRAEETQYF.

CDR3 bases: TGTGCCATCAGACCCGGGACTACCACCCAAGAGACCCAGTACTTC. This encodes CAIRPGTTTQETQYF. The V call is TRBV10-3, the J call TRBJ2-5; 7 bases are shared with TRBD2. Trimming took 6 bases from V and 1 from J; bases not matched to a gene: 8. The CDR3 is 15 amino acids. CDR1 is ENHRY and CDR2 is SYGVKD in the germline V gene.

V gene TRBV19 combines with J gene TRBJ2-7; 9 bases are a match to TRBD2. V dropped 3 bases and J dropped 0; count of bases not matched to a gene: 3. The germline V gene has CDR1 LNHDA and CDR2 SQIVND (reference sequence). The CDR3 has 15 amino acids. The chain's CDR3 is CASSISGRSSYEQYF. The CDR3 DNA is TGTGCCAGTAGTATTAGCGGGAGAAGCTCCTACGAGCAGTACTTC.